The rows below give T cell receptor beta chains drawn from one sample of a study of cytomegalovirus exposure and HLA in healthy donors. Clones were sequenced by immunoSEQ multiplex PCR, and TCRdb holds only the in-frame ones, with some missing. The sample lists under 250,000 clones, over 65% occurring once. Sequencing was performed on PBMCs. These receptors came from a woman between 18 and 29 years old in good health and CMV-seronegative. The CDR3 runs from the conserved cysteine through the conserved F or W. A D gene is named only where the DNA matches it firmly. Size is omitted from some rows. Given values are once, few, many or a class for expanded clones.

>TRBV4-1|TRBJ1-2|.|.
CASSQVGRERGYTF
TGCGCCAGCAGCCAAGTAGGCAGGGAGCGTGGCTACACCTTC
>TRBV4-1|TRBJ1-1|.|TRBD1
CASSQERLMRQGLENTEAFF
TGCGCCAGCAGCCAAGAGAGGTTAATGCGACAGGGGTTGGAGAACACTGAAGCTTTCTTT
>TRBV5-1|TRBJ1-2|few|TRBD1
CASSLAGTGNTF
TGCGCCAGCAGCTTGGCGGGGACAGGGAACACCTTC
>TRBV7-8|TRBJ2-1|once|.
CASSRPAFLGLSYNEQFF
TGTGCCAGCAGCCGCCCGGCCTTTCTAGGGCTATCCTACAATGAGCAGTTCTTC
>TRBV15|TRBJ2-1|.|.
CATSSRGPHEQFF
TGTGCCACCAGCAGCCGCGGCCCCCATGAGCAGTTCTTC
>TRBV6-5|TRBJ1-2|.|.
CASSDRSDYGYTF
TGTGCCAGCAGTGACCGATCAGACTATGGCTACACCTTC
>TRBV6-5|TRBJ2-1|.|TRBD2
CASGRDYLYNEQFF
TGTGCCAGCGGGCGGGACTACCTTTACAATGAGCAGTTCTTC
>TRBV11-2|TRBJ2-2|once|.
CASSHAGTSNTGELFF
TGTGCCAGCAGCCACGCCGGGACATCCAACACCGGGGAGCTGTTTTTT
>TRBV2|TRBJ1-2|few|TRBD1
CASRELTGDNYGYTF
TGTGCCAGCAGGGAACTAACAGGGGATAACTATGGCTACACCTTC
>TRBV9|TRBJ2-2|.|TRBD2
CASSPEGWGLANTGELFF
TGTGCCAGCAGCCCAGAGGGATGGGGACTAGCGAACACCGGGGAGCTGTTTTTT
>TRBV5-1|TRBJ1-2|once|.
CASSPGLPTGGYTF
TGCGCCAGCAGCCCGGGACTCCCTACGGGGGGCTACACCTTC
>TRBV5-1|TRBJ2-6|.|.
CASSSMGYSGANVLTF
TGCGCCAGCAGCTCGATGGGGTACTCTGGGGCCAACGTCCTGACTTTC
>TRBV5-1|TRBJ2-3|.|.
CASRGLTDTQYF
TGCGCCAGCAGGGGCCTCACAGATACGCAGTATTTT
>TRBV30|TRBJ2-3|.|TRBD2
CAWASGTSGAAADTQYF
TGTGCCTGGGCATCCGGGACTAGCGGGGCGGCGGCAGATACGCAGTATTTT
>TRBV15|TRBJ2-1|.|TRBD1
CATSRLRTGDNEQFF
TGTGCCACCAGCAGACTTCGGACAGGGGACAATGAGCAGTTCTTC
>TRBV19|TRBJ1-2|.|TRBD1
CASDRAVYGYTF
TGTGCCAGCGACAGGGCAGTCTATGGCTACACCTTC
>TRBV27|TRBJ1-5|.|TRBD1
CASSWTGGASNQPQHF
TGTGCCAGCAGCTGGACAGGGGGCGCGAGCAATCAGCCCCAGCATTTT
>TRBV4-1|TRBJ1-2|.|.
CASSQTPGSIYGYTF
TGCGCCAGCAGCCAGACCCCGGGGTCGATTTATGGCTACACCTTC
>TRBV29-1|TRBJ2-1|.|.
CSVEGGPWTEGNEQFF
TGCAGCGTTGAAGGCGGTCCCTGGACCGAGGGTAATGAGCAGTTCTTC
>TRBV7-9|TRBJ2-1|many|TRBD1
CASSLRRGTVNNEQFF
TGTGCCAGCAGCCTCCGAAGGGGGACAGTAAACAATGAGCAGTTCTTC
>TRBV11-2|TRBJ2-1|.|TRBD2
CASSGGLAGGGDEQFF
TGTGCCAGCAGCGGGGGACTAGCGGGAGGGGGCGATGAGCAGTTCTTC
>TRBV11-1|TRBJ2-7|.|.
CASSAAFPPYEQYF
TGTGCCAGCAGCGCTGCTTTTCCCCCCTACGAGCAGTACTTC
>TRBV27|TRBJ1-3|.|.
CASSPLGFPGNTIYF
TGTGCCAGCAGTCCCCTGGGGTTCCCCGGAAACACCATATATTTT
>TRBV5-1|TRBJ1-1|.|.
CASSDGTGSETEAFF
TGCGCCAGCAGCGATGGGACGGGGTCCGAGACTGAAGCTTTCTTT
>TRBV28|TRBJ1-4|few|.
CASSIGDRKLFF
TGTGCCAGCAGTATCGGAGACAGAAAACTGTTTTTT
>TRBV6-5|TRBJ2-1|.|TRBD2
CASSRASGFQFF
TGTGCCAGCAGCCGCGCTAGCGGCTTCCAGTTCTTC
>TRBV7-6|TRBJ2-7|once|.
CASSLRGAAYEQYF
TGTGCCAGCAGCTTACGGGGGGCGGCCTACGAGCAGTACTTC
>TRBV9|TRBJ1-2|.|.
CASSPPRGASPNYGYTF
TGTGCCAGCAGCCCCCCCCGGGGGGCGTCCCCTAACTATGGCTACACCTTC